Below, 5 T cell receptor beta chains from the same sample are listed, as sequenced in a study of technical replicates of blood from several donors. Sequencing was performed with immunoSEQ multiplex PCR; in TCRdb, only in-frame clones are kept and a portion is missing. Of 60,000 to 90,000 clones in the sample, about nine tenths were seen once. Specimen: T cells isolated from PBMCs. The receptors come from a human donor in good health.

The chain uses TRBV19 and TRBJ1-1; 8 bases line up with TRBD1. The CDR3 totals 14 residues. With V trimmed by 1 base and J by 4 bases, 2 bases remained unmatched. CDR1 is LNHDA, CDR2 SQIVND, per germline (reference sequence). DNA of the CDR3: TGTGCCAGTAGTATAGGAGGACAGGGCACTGAAGCTTTCTTT. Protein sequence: CASSIGGQGTEAFF.

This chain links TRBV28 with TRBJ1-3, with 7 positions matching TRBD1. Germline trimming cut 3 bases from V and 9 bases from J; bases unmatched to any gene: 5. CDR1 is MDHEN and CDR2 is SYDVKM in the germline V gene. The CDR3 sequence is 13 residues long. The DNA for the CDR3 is TGTGCCAGCAGTTTGGGACAGACGGGCACCATATATTTT. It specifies CASSLGQTGTIYF. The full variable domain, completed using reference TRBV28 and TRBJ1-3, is DVKVTQSSRYLVKRTGEKVFLECVQDMDHENMFWYRQDPGLGLRLIYFSYDVKMKEKGDIPEGYSVSREKKERFSLILESASTNQTSMYLCASSLGQTGTIYFGEGSWLTVV.

The CDR3 spells CASSVTGFGEQYF. The CDR3, as DNA: TGCGCCAGCAGCGTTACGGGTTTCGGCGAGCAGTACTTC. This chain links TRBV4-1 with TRBJ2-7; D gene unclear. Trimming shortened V by 5 bases and J by 6 bases, and 14 bases separated the two germline ends. The CDR3 runs to 13 residues. Germline-derived CDR1 and CDR2 are MGHRA and YSYEKL.

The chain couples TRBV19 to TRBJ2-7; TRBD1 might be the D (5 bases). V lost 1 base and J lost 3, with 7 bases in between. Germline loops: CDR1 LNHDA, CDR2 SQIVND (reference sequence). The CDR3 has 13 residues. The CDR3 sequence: CASSIGGSYEQYF. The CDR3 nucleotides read TGTGCCAGTAGTATAGGGGGCAGCTACGAGCAGTACTTC. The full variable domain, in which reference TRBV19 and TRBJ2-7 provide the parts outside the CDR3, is DGGITQSPKYLFRKEGQNVTLSCEQNLNHDAMYWYRQDPGQGLRLIYYSQIVNDFQKGDIAEGYSVSREKKESFPLTVTSAQKNPTAFYLCASSIGGSYEQYFGPGTRLTVT.

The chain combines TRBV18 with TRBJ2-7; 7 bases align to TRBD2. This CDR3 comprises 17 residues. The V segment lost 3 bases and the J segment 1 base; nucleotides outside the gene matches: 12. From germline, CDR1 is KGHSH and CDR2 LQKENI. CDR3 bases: TGTGCCAGCTCACCCCCTGGGGGGGGACCGTTATCCTACGAGCAGTACTTC. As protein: CASSPPGGGPLSYEQYF.